What follows are 18 T cell receptor beta chains derived from one specimen sequenced in a study of blood T cell repertoires in COVID-19. Here immunoSEQ multiplex PCR was the method, and the copy in TCRdb shows in-frame clones only, minus some. Found here are over 300,000 clones, roughly 90% of them singletons; the top ten hold around 6.6%. Sequencing was done on a sample of peripheral blood. The receptors come from a young man who had recovered from COVID-19.

This chain joins TRBV15 and TRBJ2-6; D gene unclear. The CDR3 loop spans 17 amino acids. Germline V gene sequence: CDR1 LNHNV, CDR2 YYDKDF (reference sequence). The V end lost 0 bases, the J end lost 0 bases, and 9 bases lay between the germline ends. CDR3 residues: CATSRDFPVSGANVLTF. The CDR3 DNA is TGTGCCACCAGCAGAGATTTTCCCGTCTCTGGGGCCAACGTCCTGACTTTC. The variable domain in full, completed from reference TRBV15 and TRBJ2-6, reads DAMVIQNPRYQVTQFGKPVTLSCSQTLNHNVMYWYQQKSSQAPKLLFHYYDKDFNNEADTPDNFQSRRPNTSFCFLDIRSPGLGDTAMYLCATSRDFPVSGANVLTFGAGSRLTVL.

The chain recombines TRBV7-2 with TRBJ1-4; 7 bases map to TRBD1. This CDR3 is built from 14 residues. The ends lost 5 bases at V and 8 bases at J; junction bases unmatched: 8. Per germline, CDR1 SGHTA and CDR2 FQGNSA. The CDR3 loop is CASSARQGDEKLFF. The CDR3 nucleotides read TGTGCCAGCAGCGCCCGACAGGGCGACGAAAAACTGTTTTTT.

The V call is TRBV5-1, the J call TRBJ1-4; 7 nucleotides agree with TRBD1. Germline V gene lookup returns CDR1 SGHRS and CDR2 YFSETQ. The CDR3 covers 15 residues. Losses at the gene ends were 2 bases for V and 3 bases for J; bases not matched to a gene: 4. The CDR3 region is CASSFGQASNEKLFF. The CDR3 DNA follows: TGCGCCAGCAGCTTCGGACAGGCTTCTAATGAAAAACTGTTTTTT.

A few counts support this clone. This chain uses TRBV7-3 with TRBJ2-1; D remains ambiguous. In germline, CDR1 is SGHTA, CDR2 FQGTGA. V was pared by 5 bases and J by 4 bases, with 9 bases between. This CDR3 comprises 13 residues. The CDR3 here is CASSPQAYNEQFF. The CDR3 bases are TGTGCCAGCAGCCCCCAGGCGTACAATGAGCAGTTCTTC.

This clone was seen a few times. This rearrangement joins TRBV5-6 to TRBJ2-2; 7 nucleotides align to TRBD2. The ends lost 4 bases at V and 4 bases at J; junction bases unmatched: 7. Germline V CDR1 and CDR2: SGHDT, YYEEEE. The CDR3 runs to 15 residues. The DNA of the CDR3 is TGTGCCAGCAGCCCTTCAGGGAGGGTCACCGGGGAGCTGTTTTTT. Its protein is CASSPSGRVTGELFF.

Concerning this clone itself: The sample contains more than one DNA sequence encoding this CDR3. The rearrangement links TRBV7-9 to TRBJ1-2; 7 nucleotides align to TRBD1. The J segment lost 4 bases and the V segment lost 1 base, leaving 0 bases of the junction unmatched. The CDR3 runs to 13 residues. Germline CDR1 is SEHNR and CDR2 is FQNEAQ (reference sequence). DNA of the CDR3: TGTGCCAGCAGCTTAGGGACAGGCTATGGCTACACCTTC. It specifies CASSLGTGYGYTF.

The sample holds one count of this clone. The chain links TRBV20-1 to TRBJ2-1; TRBD2 agrees at 8 bases. Germline CDR1 DFQATT, CDR2 SNEGSKA (reference sequence). With V trimmed by 7 bases and J by 7 bases, 3 bases remained unmatched. CDR3 length: 11 amino acids. In DNA form, the CDR3 reads TGCAGTGTTCGGGGGGGGAATGAGCAGTTCTTC. Translation: CSVRGGNEQFF.

The chain uses TRBV6-2 or TRBV6-3 and TRBJ2-7; TRBD2 agrees at 8 bases. Germline trimming cut 6 bases from V and 2 bases from J; bases unmatched to any gene: 6. The CDR3 spans 14 residues. Germline CDR1 and CDR2: MNHEY and SVGEGT. CDR3 amino acids: CASSLAGRTYEQYF. The CDR3 nucleotides are TGTGCCAGCAGCTTAGCGGGGAGAACCTACGAGCAGTACTTC.

The chain joins TRBV3-1 (or the pseudogene TRBV3-2) to TRBJ2-1; tentatively, D is TRBD2 (6 bases). The germline V gene has CDR1 LGHDT and CDR2 YNNKEL (reference sequence). The CDR3 is 13 amino acids. V lost 2 bases to trimming and J lost 9 bases, with 11 bases between them. The CDR3 nucleotides read TGTGCCAGCAGCCAATTACGGGACTCTGAGCAGTTCTTC. It codes for CASSQLRDSEQFF.

This clone has only a few counts. This specimen includes other DNA sequences encoding the same CDR3. The CDR3 sequence: CASSYPGNTEAFF. The CDR3, as DNA: TGTGCCAGCAGTTACCCGGGGAACACTGAAGCTTTCTTT. V is TRBV6-5 and J is TRBJ1-1; no reliable D call. V gave up 2 bases and J gave up 1 base, with 5 bases separating them. CDR3 size: 13 residues. Germline CDR1 is MNHEY and CDR2 is SVGAGI.

This rearrangement joins TRBV11-2 to TRBJ2-4; 7 bases map to TRBD2. The CDR3 length is 16 residues. The V and J ends lost 5 bases and 0 bases, in that order; junction bases with no gene match: 7. CDR1 and CDR2 (germline): SGHAT, FQNNGV. Here the CDR3 DNA reads TGTGCCAGCAGCCCCGCTAGCGGACTAGCCAAAAACATTCAGTACTTC. Translation gives CASSPASGLAKNIQYF.

This clone was seen more than once but under ten times. The rearrangement uses TRBV2 and TRBJ1-6, with a possible D match to TRBD1 (5 bases). The V end was cut by 7 bases, the J end by 10 bases, with 14 bases between. The germline gives CDR1 SNHLY, CDR2 FYNNEI. The CDR3 has 13 amino acids. The CDR3, as DNA: TGTGCCAGCATCACGGACATCTTCTCACCCCTCCACTTT. It yields the protein CASITDIFSPLHF. The complete variable domain, with remaining parts taken from reference TRBV2 and TRBJ1-6, reads EPEVTQTPSHQVTQMGQEVILRCVPISNHLYFYWYRQILGQKVEFLVSFYNNEISEKSEIFDDQFSVERPDGSNFTLKIRSTKLEDSAMYFCASITDIFSPLHFGNGTRLTVT.

The chain carries TRBV4-3 and TRBJ1-1; D not resolved. The V end lost 0 bases, the J end lost 0 bases, and 23 bases lay between the germline ends. This CDR3 contains 20 residues. Germline V CDR1 and CDR2: LGHNA, YSLEER. The CDR3 nucleotides are TGCGCCAGCAGCCAAGAATCCACTCATACTGCCCCACTCGTGAACACTGAAGCTTTCTTT. Translated, it gives CASSQESTHTAPLVNTEAFF.

The sample holds a few counts of this clone. J is TRBJ1-3 and V is TRBV10-2; D is possibly TRBD1 (5 bases). Germline V gives CDR1 WSHSY, CDR2 SAAADI. The CDR3 covers 19 residues. V was cut by 6 bases and J by 0 bases, with 24 bases left in between. The CDR3: CASSTGTSERRLSGNTIYF. The CDR3 DNA sequence: TGCGCCAGCAGCACCGGGACTTCAGAGAGAAGGCTCTCTGGAAACACCATATATTTT.

The rearrangement uses TRBV7-4 and TRBJ2-7; 8 nucleotides match TRBD2. Germline V gene sequence: CDR1 SGHVT, CDR2 SQSDAQ. The CDR3 spans 14 residues. After removal of 5 bases from V and 7 bases from J, the junction contained 10 bases not matched to a gene. CDR3 bases: TGTGCCAGCAGCCAAGCGGGGGTTAGAGCTGAGCAGTACTTC. Protein sequence: CASSQAGVRAEQYF.

The chain has TRBV13 and TRBJ1-1; 10 bases align to TRBD1. Trimming removed 2 bases from V and 3 bases from J; junction bases left unmatched: 9. The CDR3 contains 17 residues. Per germline, CDR1 PRHDT and CDR2 FYEKMQ (reference sequence). The CDR3 DNA reads as TGTGCCAGCAGCTTATTAGTCGGGACAGGGGTGGACACTGAAGCTTTCTTT. Translation gives CASSLLVGTGVDTEAFF.

V is TRBV2 and J is TRBJ1-1; possible D gene TRBD1, 5 bases. CDR3 length: 14 amino acids. The ends were cut back, 6 bases at V and 4 bases at J, with 15 bases in the middle. Per the germline V gene, CDR1 is SNHLY and CDR2 is FYNNEI. CDR3 coding DNA: TGTGCCAGCAGGGGGGGTGGGTTGAGCACTGAAGCTTTCTTT. Its translation is CASRGGGLSTEAFF.

The chain links TRBV12-5 to TRBJ1-2, with 7 bases lining up with TRBD1. Germline-derived CDR1 and CDR2 are LGHNT and FRNRAP. V lost 7 bases, J lost 5 bases, and 10 bases stayed unmatched. The CDR3 totals 14 residues. CDR3 residues: CASAVDRDLYGYTF. The CDR3 DNA sequence: TGTGCTAGTGCCGTAGACAGGGACCTATATGGCTACACCTTC.